These 14 T cell receptor beta chains came from one sample sequenced in a study of T cell responses to AZD1222 COVID-19 vaccine. The protocol was immunoSEQ multiplex PCR, while the TCRdb copy is restricted to in-frame clones and leaves out a portion. The table records about 120,000 clones, around nine tenths of them present only once. The sample in question was peripheral blood, obtained on day 0 of AZD1222 vaccination. These TCRs come from an adult in good health.

The rearrangement joins TRBV15 to TRBJ2-1, with TRBD2 matching 16 bases. There are 16 residues in the CDR3. The ends lost 3 bases at V and 8 bases at J; junction bases unmatched: 4. Germline CDR1 and CDR2: LNHNV and YYDKDF (reference sequence). The CDR3 coding sequence is TGTGCCACCAGCAGGGGGACTAGCGGGAGGGGGGATGAGCAGTTCTTC. Its translation: CATSRGTSGRGDEQFF. Together with reference TRBV15 and TRBJ2-1, the CDR3 gives the full variable domain: DAMVIQNPRYQVTQFGKPVTLSCSQTLNHNVMYWYQQKSSQAPKLLFHYYDKDFNNEADTPDNFQSRRPNTSFCFLDIRSPGLGDTAMYLCATSRGTSGRGDEQFFGPGTRLTVL.

This clone was recorded many times. The chain joins TRBV11-3 to TRBJ2-1, with D perhaps TRBD2 (5 bases). The CDR3 is made up of 13 amino acids. Trimming removed 0 bases from V and 12 bases from J, with 12 bases in between. Germline CDR1 SGHNT, CDR2 YENEEA. Here the CDR3 DNA reads TGTGCCAGCAGCTTAGATCGAAGCACTAGGCAGTTCTTC. Its protein product is CASSLDRSTRQFF.

The genes are TRBV6-6 and TRBJ1-2; TRBD1 agrees at 7 bases. With V trimmed by 6 bases and J by 3 bases, 7 bases remained unmatched. Germline V CDR1 and CDR2: MNHNY, SVGAGI (reference sequence). This CDR3 has 14 residues. CDR3 nucleotide sequence: TGTGCCAGCAGCTTCGCAGGGGGTTACTATGGCTACACCTTC. This translates into CASSFAGGYYGYTF.

The V call is TRBV7-2, the J call TRBJ1-1; D perhaps matches TRBD1 (5 bases). Germline CDR1 and CDR2: SGHTA and FQGNSA. The CDR3 totals 14 residues. Trimming cost V 5 bases and J 1 base, with 11 bases left between them. The CDR3 loop reads CASSRGSENTEAFF. As DNA, the CDR3 is TGTGCCAGCAGCCGGGGGTCGGAGAACACTGAAGCTTTCTTT.

The genes are TRBV11-2 and TRBJ2-2; unclear D gene. This CDR3 is 16 amino acids long. V dropped 1 base and J dropped 0 bases, with 9 bases sitting between them. The germline V gene encodes CDR1 SGHAT and CDR2 FQNNGV. CDR3 protein: CASSLGSRTNTGELFF. In DNA form, the CDR3 reads TGTGCCAGCAGCTTAGGTTCCAGGACGAACACCGGGGAGCTGTTTTTT. Based on the CDR3 plus reference TRBV11-2 and TRBJ2-2, the full variable domain is EAGVAQSPRYKIIEKRQSVAFWCNPISGHATLYWYQQILGQGPKLLIQFQNNGVVDDSQLPKDRFSAERLKGVDSTLKIQPAKLEDSAVYLCASSLGSRTNTGELFFGEGSRLTVL.

The rearrangement links TRBV27 to TRBJ2-3, with 8 nucleotides matching TRBD2. The germline CDR1 and CDR2 sequences are MNHEY and SMNVEV (reference sequence). There are 16 residues in the CDR3. The V and J ends lost 8 bases and 5 bases, in that order; junction bases with no gene match: 15. The CDR3 region is CASAAGGRRMVDTQYF. DNA for the CDR3: TGTGCCAGCGCGGCTGGCGGGAGGCGTATGGTAGATACGCAGTATTTT.

CDR3 DNA: TGTGCCAGCAGACTGACAGTTAATCAGCCCCAGCATTTT. As protein: CASRLTVNQPQHF. The chain employs TRBV12-3 or TRBV12-4 and TRBJ1-5, with D tentatively TRBD1 (5 bases). V lost 6 bases and J lost 4, with 10 bases in between. CDR3 length equals 13 residues.

The V call is TRBV3-1 (or the pseudogene TRBV3-2), the J call TRBJ2-1; a weak D match, TRBD2 (5 bases). This CDR3 region has 13 residues. The V end lost 1 base, the J end lost 12 bases, and 13 bases lay between the germline ends. Germline CDR1 LGHDT, CDR2 YNNKEL (reference sequence). CDR3 amino acids: CASSQVRAAAQFF. CDR3 DNA: TGTGCCAGCAGCCAAGTGAGGGCAGCGGCGCAGTTCTTC.

The V gene is TRBV4-3, the J gene TRBJ2-7; 7 bases are shared with TRBD2. V dropped 0 bases and J dropped 6; count of bases not matched to a gene: 5. From germline, CDR1 is LGHNA and CDR2 YSLEER. This CDR3 has 14 amino acids. The CDR3 DNA sequence: TGCGCCAGCAGCCAAGATAGCGGGCGGGGCGAGCAGTACTTC. Translating gives CASSQDSGRGEQYF.

The chain employs TRBV18 and TRBJ2-3; D possibly corresponds to TRBD2 (5 bases). Trimming removed 3 bases from V and 1 base from J, with 11 bases in between. CDR1 and CDR2 from the germline V gene are KGHSH and LQKENI. CDR3 length: 15 residues. CDR3 region: CASSPASGGTDTQYF. Here the CDR3 DNA reads TGTGCCAGCTCACCGGCCAGCGGCGGCACAGATACGCAGTATTTT.

This rearrangement joins TRBV6-2 or TRBV6-3 to TRBJ1-2; 7 positions agree with TRBD1. The germline V gene has CDR1 MNHEY and CDR2 SVGEGT. This CDR3 spans 12 amino acids. Trimming removed 4 bases from V and 8 bases from J; junction bases left unmatched: 4. The CDR3 sequence: CASSFDRAGYTF. The CDR3 region has the DNA TGTGCCAGCAGTTTCGACAGGGCGGGCTACACCTTC.

V is TRBV28 and J is TRBJ1-6, with D uncertain. The CDR3 length is 13 residues. Germline V gene sequence: CDR1 MDHEN, CDR2 SYDVKM. Trimming cost V 6 bases and J 13 bases, with 16 bases left between them. CDR3 amino acids: CASSPRAFGPLHF. In nucleotides, the CDR3 is TGTGCCAGCAGCCCCCGGGCCTTTGGTCCCCTCCACTTT.

The chain is built from TRBV18 and TRBJ2-1; D uncertain. Looked up from germline, CDR1 is KGHSH and CDR2 is LQKENI. The CDR3 totals 15 residues. V lost 3 bases and J 3 bases, leaving 12 bases between the germline ends. The CDR3 sequence is CASSPTPPFYNEQFF. Here the CDR3 DNA reads TGTGCCAGCTCACCGACTCCACCGTTCTACAATGAGCAGTTCTTC.

This clone was detected once. The chain recombines TRBV2 with TRBJ1-1, with D possibly being TRBD1 (6 bases). V was trimmed by 6 bases and J by 0 bases, leaving 8 bases between them. The length of the CDR3 is 13 residues. Germline-derived CDR1 and CDR2 are SNHLY and FYNNEI. CDR3 residues: CASSGQMNTEAFF. The CDR3 nucleotides read TGTGCCAGCAGCGGACAGATGAACACTGAAGCTTTCTTT.